This T cell receptor beta chain was identified in a study of graft-versus-host responses after intestinal transplantation. CDR3 length: 15 residues. Looked up from germline, CDR1 is SEHNR and CDR2 is FQNEAQ (reference sequence). Trimming pared 4 bases from V and 6 bases from J, leaving 16 bases between. Only in-frame clones appear in the TCRdb table, and some are missing; sequencing was by immunoSEQ multiplex PCR. This sample has over 40,000 clones, with 90% to 95% found just once. This rearrangement joins TRBV7-9 to TRBJ2-1; D is possibly TRBD1 or TRBD2 (6 bases each). Specimen: PBMCs, collected around 800 days after a first intestinal transplant, on the day of a second. The TCR originated in a human patient who received an intestinal transplant, so some T cells may come from the graft donor. CDR3 sequence (DNA): TGTGCCAGCAGCTCCACGGGGGCCCAACCCAATGAGCAGTTCTTC. Its translation: CASSSTGAQPNEQFF.